One TCR beta chain is described in this entry. Its target antigen remains unknown. No much larger clone exists at a distance of one base, and base qualities are not known. In Seattle, one collaborating source enrolled patients while the infection was active and tracked those patients longitudinally over the course of disease. Each collaborating institution followed its own protocols to collect whole blood in K2EDTA tubes. For TCRbeta analysis, collaborators shipped samples in one of three forms: frozen whole blood, isolated PBMCs, or DNA extracted from either of those sample types. The data stem from a study of blood T cell repertoires in COVID-19 (dated by TCRdb to the early 2020s). Some background on the complete study: Collaborator samples came from the United States, Italy and Spain and covered acute and convalescent phases of COVID-19. The material from the prospective study consisted of cDNA or gDNA derived from T cells, B-cell-depleted T cells, or PBMCs. Subjects who had been exposed to COVID-19, were actively infected with it, or had recovered from it provided the deeply sampled blood TCRbeta repertoires that made up the dataset. A freely available public database, intended as a resource for researchers studying the immune response to SARS-CoV-2, is where the repertoires were released. Samples came from the ongoing ImmuneRACE study (first 160 participants) plus 1,254 subjects from 6 global collaborators. The sample metadata nearly always contained a de-identified subject ID, COVID-19 status, age in years and sex. Where available, HLA class I and class II types were obtained from metadata supplied by the sample provider rather than from assay-based typing.

Study-level results and caveats: The quantity of clinical and demographic metadata differed by source and by participant and was supplied without curation.

TCRbeta CDR3 regions were amplified from genomic DNA using the immunoSEQ Assay, a bias-controlled multiplex PCR. On the study's bioinformatics: The number of nucleated cells in each sample was estimated from the amplification of reference gene primers within the assay. To quantify the absolute abundance of each unique TCRbeta CDR3 rearrangement, sequence reads were collapsed and filtered. For each sample, productive Simpson clonality was calculated as the square root of Simpson's diversity index over productive rearrangements. The table comes from immuneACCESS by way of TCRdb, which keeps in-frame sequences with V and J called. Part of the clones is missing from these tables; in studies checked, under half for an unresolved V gene and the rest for unknown reasons. The DNA gave D and trimming, while V, J and clone size come from that table. This sample holds a few hundred thousand clones; around 90% were observed only once. The top ten clonotypes cover more than 0.7% of the sample.

V gives up 2 bases and J gives up 6 bases, and the segment between their germline ends measures 13 bases. From the cysteine through the phenylalanine, the CDR3 covers 14 amino acids. Solely the CDR3 DNA is kept, with 42 bases framed from the first base. The germline V gene (reference sequence) gives CDR1 as LGHDT and CDR2 as YNNKEL. The chain is made from TRBV3-1 (or the pseudogene TRBV3-2) and TRBJ1-2, with TRBD1 perhaps the D gene, on 6 matching bases. The origin of this receptor is a man aged 18 to 29 with COVID-19, enrolled during active disease. The specimen sequenced was peripheral blood. CDR3 loop: CASSQPRGSDGYTF. In nucleotides, the sequence is TGTGCCAGCAGCCAACCCAGGGGATCCGATGGCTACACCTTC.